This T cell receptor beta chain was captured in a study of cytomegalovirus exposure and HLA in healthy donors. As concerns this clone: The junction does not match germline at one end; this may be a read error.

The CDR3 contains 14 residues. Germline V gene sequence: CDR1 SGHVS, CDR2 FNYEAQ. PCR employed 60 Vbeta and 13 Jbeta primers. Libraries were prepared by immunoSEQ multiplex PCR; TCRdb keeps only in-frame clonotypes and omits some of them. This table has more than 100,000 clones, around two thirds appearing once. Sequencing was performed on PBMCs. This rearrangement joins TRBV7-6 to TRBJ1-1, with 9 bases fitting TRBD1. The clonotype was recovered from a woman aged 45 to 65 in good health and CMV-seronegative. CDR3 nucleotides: TGTGCCGGCAGCTACGACCAGGGACAGGGTGAAGCTTTCTTT. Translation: CAGSYDQGQGEAFF.